This T cell receptor beta chain appears in the sequencing data of a study of blood T cell repertoires in COVID-19 (dated by TCRdb to between 2020 and 2021). In terms of the full investigation: The collaborator samples originated in the United States, Italy and Spain and spanned the acute and convalescent phases of COVID-19. Deeply sampled blood TCRbeta repertoires from subjects exposed to, actively infected with, or recovered from COVID-19 were included in the dataset. HLA class I and class II types, where available, came from metadata supplied by the sample provider rather than from assay-based typing. The repertoires were released in a freely available public database intended as a resource for research on the immune response to SARS-CoV-2. A de-identified subject ID, COVID-19 status, age in years and sex were almost always included in the sample metadata. The prospective study material was composed of cDNA or gDNA derived from T cells, B-cell-depleted T cells, or PBMCs. Samples came from the ongoing ImmuneRACE study (first 160 participants) plus 1,254 subjects from 6 global collaborators.

The research as a whole found: The amount of clinical and demographic metadata varied by source and participant and was provided uncurated.

CDR1 and CDR2, per the germline V gene, are LGHNA and YNFKEQ. The CDR3 measures 17 amino acids from cysteine to phenylalanine. Only the CDR3 region is kept as DNA, spanning 51 bases read in frame from base 1. Clipping removes 1 base from V and 6 bases from J, with 10 as the unmatched junction base count. Each collaborating institution followed its own protocols to collect whole blood in K2EDTA tubes. Collaborator samples were shipped for TCRbeta analysis as frozen whole blood, isolated PBMCs, or DNA extracted from either sample type. TCRbeta CDR3 regions were amplified from genomic DNA using the immunoSEQ Assay, a bias-controlled multiplex PCR. Per the authors' processing: Nucleated cell counts per sample were estimated from amplification of reference gene primers within the assay. Sequence reads were collapsed and filtered to measure the absolute abundance of every unique TCRbeta CDR3 rearrangement. For each sample, productive Simpson clonality was calculated by taking the square root of Simpson's diversity index across productive rearrangements. TCRdb retrieved this table from immuneACCESS and kept in-frame rearrangements only. Not all clones are present; in checked studies, unresolved V genes account for under half, and no reason is known for the remainder. The DNA gave D and trimming, while V, J and clone size come from that table. The table for this sample lists around 190,000 clones; 80% to 90% of them were counted only once. The ten largest clonotypes hold over 10% of the sample.

About this clone itself: Its antigen target is currently unknown. Base-call qualities are not available, and no considerably larger clone is one nucleotide away.

This TCR derives from a human donor in a cohort sampled during active COVID-19. Material: peripheral blood. The rearrangement combines TRBV4-2 with TRBJ2-3; the central 10 bases match TRBD2. At the DNA level, the sequence is TGTGCCAGCAGCCAAGGGACCCTAGCGGGAGTTGGGGATACGCAGTATTTT. The translation is CASSQGTLAGVGDTQYF.